Shown below are 10 T cell receptor beta chains from a single sample sequenced in a study of CD8 T cells in ankylosing spondylitis. From the 5' RACE reads, TCRdb called clonotypes with MiXCR, one entry per CDR3 protein. The table lists some 140,000 distinct CDR3 sequences, roughly 7.7% of them singletons. The source material was synovial fluid, either unsorted or a sorted T cell fraction (not recorded which). Source of these receptors: a male donor with ankylosing spondylitis.

A few counts support this clonotype. V usage is TRBV4-3 and J usage is TRBJ1-2, with 8 bases matching TRBD1. The germline gives CDR1 LGHNA, CDR2 YSLEER. V lost 3 bases, J lost 4 bases, and 4 bases stayed unmatched. CDR3 size: 14 residues. CDR3 sequence: CASSHSGQGYGYTF. The CDR3 DNA follows: TGCGCCAGCAGCCATTCCGGACAGGGCTATGGCTACACCTTC.

This clonotype was recorded many times. This chain connects TRBV2 to TRBJ2-2; 9 bases agree with TRBD1. Germline values: CDR1 SNHLY, CDR2 FYNNEI. The junction had 2 bases not matched to a gene; V was cut back by 6 bases and J by 6 bases. The CDR3 totals 13 residues. The DNA of the CDR3 is TGTGCCAGCAGACAGGGGGCGGCCGGGGAGCTGTTTTTT. Its protein is CASRQGAAGELFF. The full variable domain, its missing parts supplied by reference TRBV2 and TRBJ2-2, is EPEVTQTPSHQVTQMGQEVILRCVPISNHLYFYWYRQILGQKVEFLVSFYNNEISEKSEIFDDQFSVERPDGSNFTLKIRSTKLEDSAMYFCASRQGAAGELFFGEGSRLTVL.

The rearrangement links TRBV10-3 to TRBJ2-7, with 12 positions matching TRBD2. The CDR3 totals 16 residues. Germline CDR1 reads ENHRY; CDR2 reads SYGVKD. V shed 3 bases and J 2 bases; nucleotides not matched to a gene: 5. CDR3 coding DNA: TGTGCCATCAGTGACCTTCCTAGCGGGGGGGCCTACGAGCAGTACTTC. It is translated as CAISDLPSGGAYEQYF.

This clonotype was seen many times. The chain employs TRBV3-1 and TRBJ2-1, with no clear D. CDR1 LGHDT and CDR2 YNNKEL come from the germline V gene (reference sequence). Trimming pared 1 base from V and 8 bases from J, leaving 9 bases between. This CDR3 has 13 residues. This CDR3 is CASSQGERDEQFF. The CDR3 DNA is TGTGCCAGCAGCCAAGGAGAGCGTGATGAGCAGTTCTTC.

This chain uses TRBV5-1 with TRBJ2-7, with a tentative D call TRBD2 (6 bases). CDR1 and CDR2 (germline): SGHRS, YFSETQ. The CDR3 consists of 15 residues. V was shortened by 0 bases and J by 2 bases, with 12 bases between the two germline ends. The CDR3 DNA reads TGCGCCAGCAGCTTGGCGTCGGGCGGGACCTACGAGCAGTACTTC. Translation: CASSLASGGTYEQYF.

The chain links TRBV29-1 to TRBJ2-7; 8 bases match TRBD1. The CDR3 loop spans 14 amino acids. Trimming cost V 5 bases and J 4 bases; bases outside gene matches: 10. Germline-derived CDR1 and CDR2 are SQVTM and ANQGSEA. The CDR3 bases are TGCAGCGTTACCACAGGGGGTGAGGGGTACGAGCAGTACTTC. Its translation: CSVTTGGEGYEQYF.

Notes on this clonotype: A single base separates this from a much larger clone, so it may be a read error. The chain links TRBV7-2 to TRBJ1-6, with a possible D match to TRBD1 (5 bases). This CDR3 comprises 15 residues. Trimming took 5 bases from V and 7 from J, leaving 15 bases between them. Germline V gene lookup returns CDR1 SGHTA and CDR2 FQGNSA. The chain's CDR3 is CASSTGGAQNSPLHF. CDR3 DNA: TGTGCCAGCAGCACAGGCGGGGCCCAAAATTCACCCCTCCACTTT. Using reference TRBV7-2 and TRBJ1-6 for the parts outside the CDR3, the full variable domain is GAGVSQSPSNKVTEKGKDVELRCDPISGHTALYWYRQSLGQGLEFLIYFQGNSAPDKSGLPSDRFSAERTGGSVSTLTIQRTQQEDSAVYLCASSTGGAQNSPLHFGNGTRLTVT.

Many counts were recorded for this clonotype. J is TRBJ2-1 and V is TRBV5-1, with 8 bases identical to TRBD2. The V segment lost 5 bases and the J segment 5 bases; nucleotides outside the gene matches: 6. Germline values: CDR1 SGHRS, CDR2 YFSETQ. The CDR3 loop spans 14 amino acids. In DNA form, the CDR3 reads TGCGCCAGCAGTCGTTCAGCGGGGGACAATGAGCAGTTCTTC. Amino acid sequence: CASSRSAGDNEQFF.

This clonotype was detected many times. CDR3 protein: CASSSGLPYTEQYF. In DNA form, the CDR3 reads TGCGCCAGCAGTTCGGGACTCCCTTATACCGAGCAGTACTTC. V usage is TRBV5-1 and J usage is TRBJ2-7, with D possibly matching TRBD2 (6 bases). This CDR3 has 14 residues. Germline V lookup: CDR1 SGHRS, CDR2 YFSETQ. V was trimmed by 5 bases and J by 6 bases, leaving 18 bases between them.

Many counts were recorded for this clonotype. V gene TRBV7-9 combines with J gene TRBJ1-2; D might be TRBD1 (5 bases). CDR1 is SEHNR and CDR2 is FQNEAQ in the germline V gene (reference sequence). The CDR3 has 12 residues. Trimming took off 6 bases at V and 5 bases at J, with 10 bases between the two ends. Written as DNA, the CDR3 is TGTGCCAGCAGAGATACAGGATATGGCTACACCTTC. It yields the protein CASRDTGYGYTF.